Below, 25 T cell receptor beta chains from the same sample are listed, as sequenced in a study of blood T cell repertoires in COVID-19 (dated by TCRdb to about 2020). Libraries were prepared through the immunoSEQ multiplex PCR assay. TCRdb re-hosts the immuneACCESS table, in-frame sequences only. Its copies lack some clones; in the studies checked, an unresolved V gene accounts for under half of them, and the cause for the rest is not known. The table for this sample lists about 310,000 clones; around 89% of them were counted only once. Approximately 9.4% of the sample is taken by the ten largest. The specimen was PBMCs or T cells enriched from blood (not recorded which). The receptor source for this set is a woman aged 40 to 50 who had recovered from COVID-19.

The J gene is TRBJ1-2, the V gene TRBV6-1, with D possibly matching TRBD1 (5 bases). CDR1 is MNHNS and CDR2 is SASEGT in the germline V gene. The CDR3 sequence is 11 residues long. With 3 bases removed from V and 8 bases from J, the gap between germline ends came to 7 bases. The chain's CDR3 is CASSEGRGYTF. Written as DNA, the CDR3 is TGTGCCAGCAGTGAGGGGCGCGGCTACACCTTC.

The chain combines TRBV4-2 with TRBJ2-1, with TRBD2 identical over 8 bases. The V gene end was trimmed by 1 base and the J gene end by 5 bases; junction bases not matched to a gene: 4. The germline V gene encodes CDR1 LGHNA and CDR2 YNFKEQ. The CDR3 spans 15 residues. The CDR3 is CASSQVLAEDNEQFF. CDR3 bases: TGTGCCAGCAGCCAAGTACTAGCGGAAGACAATGAGCAGTTCTTC.

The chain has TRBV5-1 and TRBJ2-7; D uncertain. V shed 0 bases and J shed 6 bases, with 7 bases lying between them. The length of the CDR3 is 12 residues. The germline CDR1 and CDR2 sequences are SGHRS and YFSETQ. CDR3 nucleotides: TGCGCCAGCAGCTTGGGGCAGATCGAGCAGTACTTC. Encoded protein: CASSLGQIEQYF.

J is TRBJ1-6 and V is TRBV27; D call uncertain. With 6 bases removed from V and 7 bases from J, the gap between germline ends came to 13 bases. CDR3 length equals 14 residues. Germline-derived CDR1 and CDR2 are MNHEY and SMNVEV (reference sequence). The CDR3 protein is CASSGGSKNSPLHF. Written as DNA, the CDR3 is TGTGCCAGCAGCGGAGGGTCCAAAAATTCACCCCTCCACTTT.

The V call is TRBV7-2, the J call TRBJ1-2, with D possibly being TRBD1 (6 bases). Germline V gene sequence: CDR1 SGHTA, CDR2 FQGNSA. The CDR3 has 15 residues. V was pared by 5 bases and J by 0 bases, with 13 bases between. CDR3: CASSTQGLANYGYTF. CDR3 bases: TGTGCCAGCAGCACCCAGGGGCTTGCTAACTATGGCTACACCTTC. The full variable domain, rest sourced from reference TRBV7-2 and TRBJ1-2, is GAGVSQSPSNKVTEKGKDVELRCDPISGHTALYWYRQSLGQGLEFLIYFQGNSAPDKSGLPSDRFSAERTGGSVSTLTIQRTQQEDSAVYLCASSTQGLANYGYTFGSGTRLTVV.

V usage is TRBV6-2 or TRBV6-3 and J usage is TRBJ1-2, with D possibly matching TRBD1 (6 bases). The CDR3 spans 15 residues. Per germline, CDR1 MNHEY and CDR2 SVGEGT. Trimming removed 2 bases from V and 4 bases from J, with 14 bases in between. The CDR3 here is CASSYPIRGSYGYTF. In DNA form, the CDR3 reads TGTGCCAGCAGTTACCCGATTAGGGGGAGCTATGGCTACACCTTC.

CDR3 sequence: CASSLEVAGYNEQFF. The CDR3 DNA reads as TGTGCCAGCAGCTTGGAAGTAGCGGGATACAATGAGCAGTTCTTC. The genes are TRBV5-4 and TRBJ2-1; the match to TRBD2 covers 8 bases. V shed 0 bases and J 4 bases; nucleotides not matched to a gene: 3. This CDR3 comprises 15 residues. From germline, CDR1 is SGHNT and CDR2 YYREEE (reference sequence). Variable domain in full (rest from reference TRBV5-4 and TRBJ2-1): ETGVTQSPTHLIKTRGQQVTLRCSSQSGHNTVSWYQQALGQGPQFIFQYYREEENGRGNFPPRFSGLQFPNYSSELNVNALELDDSALYLCASSLEVAGYNEQFFGPGTRLTVL.

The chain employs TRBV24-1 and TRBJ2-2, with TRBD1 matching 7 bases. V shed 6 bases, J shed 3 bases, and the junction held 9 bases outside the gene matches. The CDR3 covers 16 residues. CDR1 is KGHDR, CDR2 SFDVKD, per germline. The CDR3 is CATSPTGYRDTGELFF. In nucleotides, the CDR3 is TGTGCCACCAGTCCGACAGGGTATAGAGACACCGGGGAGCTGTTTTTT.

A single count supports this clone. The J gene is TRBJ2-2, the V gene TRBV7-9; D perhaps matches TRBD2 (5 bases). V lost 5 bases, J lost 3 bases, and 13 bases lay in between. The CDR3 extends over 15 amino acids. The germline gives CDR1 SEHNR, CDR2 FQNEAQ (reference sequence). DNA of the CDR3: TGTGCCAGCAGCAACCAGAGGGTGGACACCGGGGAGCTGTTTTTT. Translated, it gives CASSNQRVDTGELFF.

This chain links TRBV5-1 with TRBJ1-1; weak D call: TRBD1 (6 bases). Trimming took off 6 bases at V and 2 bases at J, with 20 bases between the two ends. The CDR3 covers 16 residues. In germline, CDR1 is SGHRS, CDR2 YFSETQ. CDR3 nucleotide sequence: TGCGCCAGCACCTCTCTCCCGACAGGAGCAAACACTGAAGCTTTCTTT. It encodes CASTSLPTGANTEAFF.

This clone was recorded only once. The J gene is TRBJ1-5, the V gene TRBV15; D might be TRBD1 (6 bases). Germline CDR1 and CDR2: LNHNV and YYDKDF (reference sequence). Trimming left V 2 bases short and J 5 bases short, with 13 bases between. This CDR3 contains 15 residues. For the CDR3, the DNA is TGTGCCACCAGCAGACACCAGGGGCTAGATCAGCCCCAGCATTTT. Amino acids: CATSRHQGLDQPQHF.

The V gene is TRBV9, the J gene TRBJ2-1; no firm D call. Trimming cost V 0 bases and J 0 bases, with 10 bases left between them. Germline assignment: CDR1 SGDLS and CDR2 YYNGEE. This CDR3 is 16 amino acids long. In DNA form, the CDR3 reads TGTGCCAGCAGCGTAGGCGGCGAGAGCTCCTACAATGAGCAGTTCTTC. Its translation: CASSVGGESSYNEQFF. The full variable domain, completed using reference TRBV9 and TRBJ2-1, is DSGVTQTPKHLITATGQRVTLRCSPRSGDLSVYWYQQSLDQGLQFLIQYYNGEERAKGNILERFSAQQFPDLHSELNLSSLELGDSALYFCASSVGGESSYNEQFFGPGTRLTVL.

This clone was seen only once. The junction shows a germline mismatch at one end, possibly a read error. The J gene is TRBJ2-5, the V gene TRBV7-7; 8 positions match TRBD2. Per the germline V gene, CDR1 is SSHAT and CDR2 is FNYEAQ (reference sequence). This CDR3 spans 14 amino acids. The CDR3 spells CASSTQRGLETQYF. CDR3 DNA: TGTGCTAGCAGCACCCAGCGGGGGCTAGAGACCCAGTACTTC.

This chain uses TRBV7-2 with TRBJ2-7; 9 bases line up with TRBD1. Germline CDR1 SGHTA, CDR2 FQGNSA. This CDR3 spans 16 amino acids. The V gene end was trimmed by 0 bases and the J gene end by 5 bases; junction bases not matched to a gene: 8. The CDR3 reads CASSLASGQGLNEQYF. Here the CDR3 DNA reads TGTGCCAGCAGCTTAGCCTCTGGACAGGGGTTAAACGAGCAGTACTTC.

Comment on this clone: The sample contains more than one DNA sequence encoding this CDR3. The CDR3: CASSPAGDYGYTF. CDR3 sequence (DNA): TGCGCCAGCAGCCCAGCGGGAGACTATGGCTACACCTTC. This rearrangement joins TRBV4-3 to TRBJ1-2; D gene uncertain. The V gene's germline CDR1 is LGHNA and CDR2 YSLEER. V was trimmed by 4 bases and J by 3 bases, leaving 9 bases between them. The CDR3 has 13 residues.

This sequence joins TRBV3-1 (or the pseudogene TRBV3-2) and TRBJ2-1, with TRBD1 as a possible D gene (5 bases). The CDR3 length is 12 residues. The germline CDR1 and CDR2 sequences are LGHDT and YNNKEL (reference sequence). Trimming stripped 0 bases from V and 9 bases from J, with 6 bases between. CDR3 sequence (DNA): TGTGCCAGCAGCCAAGATCAGGGTGAGCAGTTCTTC. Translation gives CASSQDQGEQFF.

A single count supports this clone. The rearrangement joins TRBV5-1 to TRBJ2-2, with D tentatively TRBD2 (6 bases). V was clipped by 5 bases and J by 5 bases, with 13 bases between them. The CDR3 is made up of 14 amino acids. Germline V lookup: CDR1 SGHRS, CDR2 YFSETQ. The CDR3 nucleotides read TGCGCCAGCAGTCCTGGACTACGGACCGGGGAGCTGTTTTTT. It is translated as CASSPGLRTGELFF.

The CDR3 region is CASSQDRGSNQPQHF. CDR3 coding DNA: TGCGCCAGCAGCCAGGACAGGGGTAGCAATCAGCCCCAGCATTTT. The gene calls are TRBV4-1 and TRBJ1-5; 9 bases line up with TRBD1. The germline gives CDR1 MGHRA, CDR2 YSYEKL. V shed 3 bases and J 0 bases; nucleotides not matched to a gene: 0. The CDR3 has 15 residues.

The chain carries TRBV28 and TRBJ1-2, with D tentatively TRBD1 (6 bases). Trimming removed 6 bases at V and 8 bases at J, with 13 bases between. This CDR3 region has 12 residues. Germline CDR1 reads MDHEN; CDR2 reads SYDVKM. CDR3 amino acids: CASRKHRDGYTF. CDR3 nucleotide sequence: TGTGCCAGCAGAAAACACAGGGACGGCTACACCTTC.

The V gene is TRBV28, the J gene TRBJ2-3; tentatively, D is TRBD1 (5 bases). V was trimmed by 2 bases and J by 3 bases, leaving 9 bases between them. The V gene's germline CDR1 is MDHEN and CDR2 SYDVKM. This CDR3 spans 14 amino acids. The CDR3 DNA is TGTGCCAGCAGTTTAAGACAGAAAACAGATACGCAGTATTTT. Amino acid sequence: CASSLRQKTDTQYF.

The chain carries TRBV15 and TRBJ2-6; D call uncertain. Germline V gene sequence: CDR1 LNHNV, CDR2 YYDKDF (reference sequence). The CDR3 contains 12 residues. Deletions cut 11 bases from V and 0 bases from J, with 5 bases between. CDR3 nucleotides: TGTGCCTGCAGCTCTGGGGCCAACGTCCTGACTTTC. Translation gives CACSSGANVLTF.

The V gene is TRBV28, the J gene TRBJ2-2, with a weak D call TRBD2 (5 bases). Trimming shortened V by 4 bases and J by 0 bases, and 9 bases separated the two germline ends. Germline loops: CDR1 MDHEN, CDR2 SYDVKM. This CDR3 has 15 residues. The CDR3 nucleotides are TGTGCCAGCAGTTCGGGGTTCCCGAACACCGGGGAGCTGTTTTTT. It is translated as CASSSGFPNTGELFF.

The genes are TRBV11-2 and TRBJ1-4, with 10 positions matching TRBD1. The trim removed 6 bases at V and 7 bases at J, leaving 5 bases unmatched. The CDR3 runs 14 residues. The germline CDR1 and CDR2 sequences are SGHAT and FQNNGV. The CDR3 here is CASSRRQGAEKLFF. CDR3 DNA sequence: TGTGCCAGCAGTAGAAGACAGGGGGCTGAAAAACTGTTTTTT.

In DNA, the CDR3 is TGTGCCACCAGTGCGAGGGGGCTGACTGAAGCTTTCTTT. Its translation: CATSARGLTEAFF. The V and J genes are TRBV24-1 and TRBJ1-1; TRBD1 matches 7 bases. The CDR3 is 13 residues long. V dropped 5 bases and J dropped 5; count of bases not matched to a gene: 4. Germline assignment: CDR1 KGHDR and CDR2 SFDVKD.

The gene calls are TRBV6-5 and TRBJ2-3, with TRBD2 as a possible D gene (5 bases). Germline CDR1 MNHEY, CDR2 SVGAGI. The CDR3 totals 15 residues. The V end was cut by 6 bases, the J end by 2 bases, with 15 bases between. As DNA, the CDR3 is TGTGCCAGCAGGACCCTTTTCGGGGTCACAGATACGCAGTATTTT. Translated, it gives CASRTLFGVTDTQYF.